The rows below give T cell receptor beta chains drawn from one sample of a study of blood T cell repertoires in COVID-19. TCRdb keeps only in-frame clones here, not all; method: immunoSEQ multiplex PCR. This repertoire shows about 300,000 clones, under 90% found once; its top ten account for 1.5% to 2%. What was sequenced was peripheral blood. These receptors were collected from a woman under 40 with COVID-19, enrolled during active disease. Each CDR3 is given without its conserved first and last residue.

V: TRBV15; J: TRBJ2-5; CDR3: ATSRPRGLIKTQY
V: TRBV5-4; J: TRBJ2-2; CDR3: ASSLGASGGTGELF
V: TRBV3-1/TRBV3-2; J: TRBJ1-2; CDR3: ASSQDSWNRDGYT
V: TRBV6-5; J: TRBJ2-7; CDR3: ASSSWGGTYEQY
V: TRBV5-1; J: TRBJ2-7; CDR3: ASSLDRDRGSYEQY
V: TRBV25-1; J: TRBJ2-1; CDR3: ASRATGGYNEQF
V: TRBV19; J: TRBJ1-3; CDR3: GTGEDSGNTIY
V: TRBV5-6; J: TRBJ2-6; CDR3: ASSFPDRGINVLT
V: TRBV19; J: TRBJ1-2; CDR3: ASSGGQKDT
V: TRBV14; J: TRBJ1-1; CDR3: ASAQGGNTEAF
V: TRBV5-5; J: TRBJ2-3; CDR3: ASSLGLPQDTQY